This entry is about one T cell receptor (beta chain). With V trimmed by 1 base and J by 3 bases, 3 bases remained unmatched. The V gene's germline CDR1 is SGHTA and CDR2 FQGTGA. The CDR3 extends over 16 amino acids. The data belong to a study of blood T cell repertoires in COVID-19. Sequencing was performed with immunoSEQ multiplex PCR; in TCRdb, only in-frame clones are kept and a portion is missing. The sample yields roughly 270,000 clones, around 83% seen once. Sequenced: PBMCs or T cells enriched from blood (not recorded which). The sequence derives from a man aged 40-49 years who had been exposed to COVID-19. The chain couples TRBV7-3 to TRBJ2-3; 11 positions match TRBD1. The chain's CDR3 is CASSLIGQGATDTQYF. The CDR3 DNA is TGTGCCAGCAGCTTAATAGGACAGGGGGCAACAGATACGCAGTATTTT.